Listed below are T cell receptor beta chains from one sample, sequenced in a study of human T cells and chemical hapten exposure. TCRdb re-derived calls from the RACE reads in MiXCR, one entry per CDR3 protein. The data contain roughly 120,000 distinct CDR3 sequences, 13% of them singletons. The material was whole blood, obtained in connection with sensitization to the hapten diphenylcyclopropenone (DPC). The receptor set was obtained from a woman aged 18-30 years with alopecia areata. Some clones in this sample may be carry-over from other donors' samples. Each CDR3 is given with its conserved first and last residue. A D gene is named only where the DNA matches it firmly. Not every row has a clone size; where given, it reads once, few, many or a size class.

j_call d_call v_call clone_size cdr3_nt cdr3_aa
TRBJ1-1 TRBD1 TRBV20-1 many TGCAGTGCTCAGGGGGGAGGGAACACTGAAGCTTTCTTT CSAQGGGNTEAFF
TRBJ1-4 TRBD1 TRBV6-5 few TGTGCCAGCAGTCGACAGGGGGAAGGGAATGAAAAACTGTTTTTT CASSRQGEGNEKLFF
TRBJ1-2 TRBD1 TRBV7-9 few TGTGCCAGCAGCCTTGGACAGGGCCTTAACTATGGCTACACCTTC CASSLGQGLNYGYTF
TRBJ2-7 - TRBV3-2 - TGTGCCAGCAGCCAAGAAAGGGCAACGTCCTACGAGCAGTACTTC CASSQERATSYEQYF
TRBJ2-1 TRBD2 TRBV27 - TGTGCCAGCAGTGTAAGACTAGCGGGGGGTTACAATGAGCAGTTCTTC CASSVRLAGGYNEQFF
TRBJ2-7 - TRBV4-2 - TGTGCCAGCAGCCAAGATGCCAGAGGGGGCGAGCAGTACTTC CASSQDARGGEQYF
TRBJ1-1 - TRBV21-1 - TGTGCCAGCAGCAAAGAGGAGGAGATGAACACTGAAGCTTTCTTT CASSKEEEMNTEAFF
TRBJ2-7 TRBD1 TRBV6-5 - TGTGCCAGCAGTTACGACAGGGGCTACGAGCAGTACTTC CASSYDRGYEQYF
TRBJ2-7 - TRBV3-1 - TGTGCCAGCAGCCAAGTGCACGGCTCCTACGAGCAGTACTTC CASSQVHGSYEQYF
TRBJ1-5 TRBD1 TRBV5-1 many TGCGCCAGCAGCTTTACAGGGGAGGGTAATCAGCCCCAGCATTTT CASSFTGEGNQPQHF
TRBJ2-7 TRBD2 TRBV20-1 - TGCAGTGCTAGAACGGGGACTAGCGGGACCTACGAGCAGTACTTC CSARTGTSGTYEQYF
TRBJ2-7 - TRBV5-1 many TGCGCCAGCAGCTTGGAAGGCTTCGACGTGCAGTACTTC CASSLEGFDVQYF